This T cell receptor beta chain emerged from a study of blood T cell repertoires in COVID-19. Using immunoSEQ multiplex PCR, the repertoire was profiled, and TCRdb retains in-frame clones only, with some absent. The table has about 250,000 clones, 75% to 90% seen once; the top ten hold roughly 2.3%. V shed 0 bases and J shed 6 bases, with 11 bases lying between them. In germline, CDR1 is LNHNV, CDR2 YYDKDF (reference sequence). The CDR3 is 15 residues long. Recruitment covered about two dozen US areas and drew participants whose ages spanned roughly 18 to 89 years. The rearrangement uses TRBV15 and TRBJ1-4, with D maybe TRBD1 (6 bases). The clonotype comes from a woman aged 18-30 years who had recovered from COVID-19. Material for sequencing was PBMCs or T cells enriched from blood (not recorded which). In nucleotides, the CDR3 is TGTGCCACCAGCAGAGATCAGGGGTTTGATGAAAAACTGTTTTTT. This gives the protein CATSRDQGFDEKLFF.